A single sample is the source of the 27 T cell receptor beta chains below, sequenced in a study of blood T cell repertoires in COVID-19. Clones were sequenced by immunoSEQ multiplex PCR, and TCRdb holds only the in-frame ones, with some missing. The sample shows hundreds of thousands of clones, 80% to 90% of them seen only once. Source material: peripheral blood. Every receptor here comes from a man aged 45 to 65 with acute or convalescent COVID-19.

The gene calls are TRBV20-1 and TRBJ2-7, with 8 bases identical to TRBD1. The germline V gene encodes CDR1 DFQATT and CDR2 SNEGSKA (reference sequence). Trimming took 5 bases from V and 2 from J; bases not matched to a gene: 14. The CDR3 sequence is 16 residues long. In DNA form, the CDR3 reads TGCAGTGCTGGTGTTATCCGGGACAGGCTAACCTACGAGCAGTACTTC. Its translation: CSAGVIRDRLTYEQYF.

The gene calls are TRBV7-9 and TRBJ1-2; D may be TRBD1 (5 bases). The CDR3 is 14 residues long. Germline-derived CDR1 and CDR2 are SEHNR and FQNEAQ (reference sequence). V dropped 5 bases and J dropped 10 bases, with 20 bases sitting between them. The CDR3 loop reads CASSPSSATTDYTF. The CDR3 DNA sequence: TGTGCCAGCAGCCCATCCTCGGCCACGACAGACTACACCTTC.

This clone has a single count. This chain uses TRBV6-6 with TRBJ1-5; 7 bases are shared with TRBD1. Germline V gives CDR1 MNHNY, CDR2 SVGAGI (reference sequence). With V trimmed by 5 bases and J by 4 bases, 2 bases remained unmatched. The CDR3 spans 13 residues. Written as DNA, the CDR3 is TGTGCCAGCAGTCCGACAGGGAATCAGCCCCAGCATTTT. Protein sequence: CASSPTGNQPQHF.

The genes are TRBV11-2 and TRBJ1-2; tentative D call: TRBD1 (6 bases). V was trimmed by 5 bases and J by 7 bases, leaving 11 bases between them. Germline V gene sequence: CDR1 SGHAT, CDR2 FQNNGV. The CDR3 is 12 amino acids. The CDR3 is CASSTQGGGYTF. In DNA, the CDR3 is TGTGCCAGCAGCACACAGGGTGGTGGCTACACCTTC.

The V call is TRBV6-6, the J call TRBJ1-2, with a weak D call TRBD1 (5 bases). Trimming stripped 5 bases from V and 4 bases from J, with 17 bases between. The CDR3 is 15 amino acids. Germline assignment: CDR1 MNHNY and CDR2 SVGAGI (reference sequence). DNA of the CDR3: TGTGCCAGCAGTCCGGGACTTTACCCTACCTATGGCTACACCTTC. Protein product: CASSPGLYPTYGYTF.

V and J are TRBV18 and TRBJ1-1, with D possibly matching TRBD1 (5 bases). This CDR3 has 15 residues. The germline V gene encodes CDR1 KGHSH and CDR2 LQKENI. Trimming cost V 5 bases and J 5 bases, with 18 bases left between them. CDR3 loop: CASSSSRDWVTEAFF. CDR3 sequence (DNA): TGTGCCAGCTCATCATCCCGGGACTGGGTGACTGAAGCTTTCTTT.

The chain carries TRBV2 and TRBJ1-1; 9 nucleotides align to TRBD1. After removal of 4 bases from V and 6 bases from J, the junction contained 0 bases not matched to a gene. There are 12 residues in the CDR3. Germline V gene lookup returns CDR1 SNHLY and CDR2 FYNNEI. The DNA of the CDR3 is TGTGCCAGCAGTGGACAGGGGGCTGAAGCTTTCTTT. Residues: CASSGQGAEAFF.

V gene TRBV14 combines with J gene TRBJ1-2; 9 positions match TRBD1. Trimming removed 4 bases from V and 6 bases from J; junction bases left unmatched: 3. Germline CDR1 reads SGHDN; CDR2 reads FVKESK. The CDR3 sequence is 13 residues long. The CDR3 DNA reads as TGTGCCAGCAGCCCCAGGACAGGGGATGGCTACACCTTC. This encodes CASSPRTGDGYTF.

This clone was seen a single time. This chain uses TRBV7-9 with TRBJ1-2, with 7 bases aligning to TRBD1. The CDR3 contains 14 residues. Germline CDR1 SEHNR, CDR2 FQNEAQ (reference sequence). With V trimmed by 1 base and J by 7 bases, 6 bases remained unmatched. The CDR3 is CASSLDRGEGGYTF. DNA for the CDR3: TGTGCCAGCAGCTTAGACAGGGGAGAGGGTGGCTACACCTTC.

V is TRBV27 and J is TRBJ2-1, with 12 bases lining up with TRBD2. The CDR3 has 17 residues. V was clipped by 4 bases and J by 7 bases; unmatched bases: 11. The germline CDR1 and CDR2 sequences are MNHEY and SMNVEV (reference sequence). The CDR3 loop reads CASSSNPLAGGENEQFF. The CDR3, as DNA: TGTGCCAGCAGTTCCAACCCCCTAGCGGGGGGGGAGAATGAGCAGTTCTTC.

The rearrangement links TRBV30 to TRBJ1-1; D is ambiguous. Germline values: CDR1 GTSNPN, CDR2 SVGIG (reference sequence). Trimming pared 3 bases from V and 3 bases from J, leaving 11 bases between. This CDR3 comprises 13 residues. The DNA of the CDR3 is TGTGCCTGGAGGGTCCATGGAGACACTGAAGCTTTCTTT. It specifies CAWRVHGDTEAFF.

The genes are TRBV12-3 or TRBV12-4 and TRBJ1-2; D might be TRBD1 (6 bases). V was trimmed by 5 bases and J by 8 bases, leaving 15 bases between them. The CDR3 length is 13 residues. The DNA for the CDR3 is TGTGCCAGCAGTCCAGGGGATACTCAGGGCTACACCTTC. Translated, it gives CASSPGDTQGYTF.

The CDR3 nucleotides are TGTGCCAGCAGTTACGAAAGGGGGAATAATTCACCCCTCCACTTT. This encodes CASSYERGNNSPLHF. The chain has TRBV6-5 and TRBJ1-6; tentatively, D is TRBD1 (6 bases). Per germline, CDR1 MNHEY and CDR2 SVGAGI. CDR3 length equals 15 residues. Trimming left V 2 bases short and J 5 bases short, with 10 bases between.

This clone is a singleton in its sample. This chain connects TRBV4-1 to TRBJ2-3; possibly TRBD2 for D (7 bases). CDR3 length equals 15 residues. The ends were cut back, 4 bases at V and 4 bases at J, with 15 bases in the middle. Germline assignment: CDR1 MGHRA and CDR2 YSYEKL. The CDR3 region is CASSLEGGDPDTQYF. Here the CDR3 DNA reads TGCGCCAGCAGCCTTGAAGGGGGGGACCCAGATACGCAGTATTTT.

The genes are TRBV19 and TRBJ1-1; 8 nucleotides agree with TRBD1. The germline V gene has CDR1 LNHDA and CDR2 SQIVND (reference sequence). CDR3 length: 17 amino acids. The trim removed 5 bases at V and 2 bases at J, leaving 13 bases unmatched. The CDR3 here is CASSDPTSGQGNTEAFF. In DNA form, the CDR3 reads TGTGCCAGTAGTGACCCGACGAGTGGACAGGGCAACACTGAAGCTTTCTTT.

This sequence joins TRBV10-2 and TRBJ2-7; D remains unclear. Deletions cut 3 bases from V and 0 bases from J, with 12 bases between. The CDR3 is made up of 15 amino acids. Germline V gene lookup returns CDR1 WSHSY and CDR2 SAAADI. The CDR3 region has the DNA TGCGCCAGCAGTGACTGGTCCTCGAGCTCCTACGAGCAGTACTTC. Encoded protein: CASSDWSSSSYEQYF.

Written as DNA, the CDR3 is TGTGCCAGCAGTTACGGGAGTGACAGGGTTGGATCACCCCTCCACTTT. Protein: CASSYGSDRVGSPLHF. V and J are TRBV6-5 and TRBJ1-6; 7 bases are a match to TRBD1. The CDR3 sequence is 16 residues long. Losses at the gene ends were 2 bases for V and 10 bases for J; bases not matched to a gene: 11. CDR1 MNHEY and CDR2 SVGAGI come from the germline V gene.

The V call is TRBV9, the J call TRBJ2-2, with 12 bases matching TRBD2. The CDR3 has 17 residues. Germline V lookup: CDR1 SGDLS, CDR2 YYNGEE. Trimming cost V 4 bases and J 0 bases; bases outside gene matches: 4. The CDR3 nucleotides read TGTGCCAGCAGCCGTAGACTAGCGGGGGCGAACACCGGGGAGCTGTTTTTT. Translated: CASSRRLAGANTGELFF.

V gene TRBV7-8 combines with J gene TRBJ1-3; the D is unclear. This CDR3 is 13 amino acids long. V was clipped by 4 bases and J by 0 bases, with 4 bases between them. CDR1 is SGHVS, CDR2 FQNEAQ, per germline. The CDR3 DNA sequence: TGTGCCAGCAGCTCCGTCTCTGGAAACACCATATATTTT. Encoded protein: CASSSVSGNTIYF.

This clone was counted a single time. V usage is TRBV7-3 and J usage is TRBJ2-7; TRBD2 is a possible D gene (6 bases). Germline CDR1 and CDR2: SGHTA and FQGTGA. This CDR3 region has 16 residues. Trimming pared 5 bases from V and 2 bases from J, leaving 19 bases between. The CDR3 bases are TGTGCCAGCAGCCCCGGTCAGGGACTCCTCGCCTACGAGCAGTACTTC. Protein: CASSPGQGLLAYEQYF.

CDR3 sequence: CASSPAPSNTEAFF. DNA for the CDR3: TGCGCCAGCAGCCCCGCTCCGAGTAACACTGAAGCTTTCTTT. V and J are TRBV5-1 and TRBJ1-1; D ambiguous. V was cut by 4 bases and J by 2 bases, with 12 bases left in between. The CDR3 is 14 residues long. CDR1 SGHRS and CDR2 YFSETQ come from the germline V gene.

This sequence joins TRBV5-1 and TRBJ1-1; tentative D call: TRBD1 (5 bases). Between the trimmed V and J ends, which lost 3 bases and 2 bases, there was a span of 17 bases. Germline assignment: CDR1 SGHRS and CDR2 YFSETQ. This CDR3 region has 16 residues. CDR3 amino acids: CASSSRGVQRNTEAFF. DNA of the CDR3: TGCGCCAGCAGCTCCCGGGGGGTTCAACGCAACACTGAAGCTTTCTTT.

The chain is built from TRBV12-5 and TRBJ1-3, with D possibly being TRBD1 (5 bases). Germline lookup yields CDR1 LGHNT and CDR2 FRNRAP. This CDR3 is built from 14 residues. V dropped 5 bases and J dropped 2 bases, with 10 bases sitting between them. CDR3 in amino acids: CASGNGGTGNTIYF. DNA of the CDR3: TGTGCTAGTGGTAACGGGGGGACTGGAAACACCATATATTTT.

V gene TRBV5-5 combines with J gene TRBJ2-3; tentative D call: TRBD2 (6 bases). V lost 3 bases and J 6 bases, leaving 20 bases between the germline ends. Germline V gives CDR1 SGHKS, CDR2 YYEKEE (reference sequence). CDR3 length: 16 residues. CDR3 nucleotides: TGTGCCAGCAGCTCCCTATTGGCGGGGCTATCGGATACGCAGTATTTT. Residues: CASSSLLAGLSDTQYF.

The genes are TRBV19 and TRBJ2-7; 7 bases are a match to TRBD2. Trimming cost V 5 bases and J 0 bases; bases outside gene matches: 4. This CDR3 contains 14 residues. The germline CDR1 and CDR2 sequences are LNHDA and SQIVND (reference sequence). The CDR3 nucleotides read TGTGCCAGTAGTCTCACTAGCGTCTCCTACGAGCAGTACTTC. Its protein is CASSLTSVSYEQYF.

The rearrangement joins TRBV6-2 or TRBV6-3 to TRBJ2-7, with a possible D match to TRBD1 (6 bases). Germline lookup yields CDR1 MNHEY and CDR2 SVGEGT. This CDR3 has 16 amino acids. V was clipped by 5 bases and J by 0 bases, with 17 bases between them. For the CDR3, the DNA is TGTGCCAGCAGTGGGGGCACACTAGGGATCTCCTACGAGCAGTACTTC. This translates into CASSGGTLGISYEQYF.

This clone was seen only once. This chain connects TRBV5-4 to TRBJ1-1; possible D gene TRBD1, 5 bases. The CDR3 has 16 residues. Per germline, CDR1 SGHNT and CDR2 YYREEE (reference sequence). V was trimmed by 3 bases and J by 1 base, leaving 16 bases between them. The CDR3 sequence is CASSSPEARENTEAFF. The CDR3 region has the DNA TGTGCCAGCAGCTCACCCGAGGCCAGGGAGAACACTGAAGCTTTCTTT.